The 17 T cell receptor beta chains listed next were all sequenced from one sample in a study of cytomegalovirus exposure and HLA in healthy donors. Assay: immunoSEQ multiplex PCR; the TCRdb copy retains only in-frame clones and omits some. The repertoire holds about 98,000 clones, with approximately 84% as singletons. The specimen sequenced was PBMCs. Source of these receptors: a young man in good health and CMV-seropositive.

In DNA form, the CDR3 reads TGTGCCAGCAGCTTTCCCTTTGCGGGAGCTTACAATGAGCAGTTCTTC. This sequence encodes CASSFPFAGAYNEQFF. The genes are TRBV13 and TRBJ2-1, with 7 bases identical to TRBD2. The CDR3 has 16 residues. The J segment lost 4 bases and the V segment lost 3 bases, leaving 9 bases of the junction unmatched. Germline loops: CDR1 PRHDT, CDR2 FYEKMQ (reference sequence).

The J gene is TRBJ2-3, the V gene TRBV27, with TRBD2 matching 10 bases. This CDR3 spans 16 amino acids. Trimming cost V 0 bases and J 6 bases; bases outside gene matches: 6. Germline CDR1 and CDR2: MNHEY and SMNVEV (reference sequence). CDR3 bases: TGTGCCAGCAGTTTATCGTCGGCTAGCGGGAGTGATACGCAGTATTTT. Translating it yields CASSLSSASGSDTQYF.

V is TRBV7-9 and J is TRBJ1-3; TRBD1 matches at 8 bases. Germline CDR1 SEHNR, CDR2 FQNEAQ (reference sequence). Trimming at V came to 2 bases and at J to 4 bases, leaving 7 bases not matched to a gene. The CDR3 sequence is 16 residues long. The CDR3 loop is CASSLPTGGIGNTIYF. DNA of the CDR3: TGTGCCAGCAGCTTACCAACAGGGGGGATCGGAAACACCATATATTTT.

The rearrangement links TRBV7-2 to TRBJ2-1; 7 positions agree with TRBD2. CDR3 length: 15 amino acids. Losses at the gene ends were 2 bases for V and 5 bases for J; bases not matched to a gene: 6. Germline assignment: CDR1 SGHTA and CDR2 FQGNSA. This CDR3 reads CASSLLRGSNNEQFF. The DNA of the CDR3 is TGTGCCAGCAGCTTACTGCGGGGGTCCAACAATGAGCAGTTCTTC.

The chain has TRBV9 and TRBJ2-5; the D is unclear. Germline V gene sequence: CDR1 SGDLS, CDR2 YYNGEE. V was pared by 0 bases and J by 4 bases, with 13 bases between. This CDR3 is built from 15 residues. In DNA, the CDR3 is TGTGCCAGCAGCGTAGCTACGGGTCTTGGAGAGACCCAGTACTTC. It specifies CASSVATGLGETQYF.

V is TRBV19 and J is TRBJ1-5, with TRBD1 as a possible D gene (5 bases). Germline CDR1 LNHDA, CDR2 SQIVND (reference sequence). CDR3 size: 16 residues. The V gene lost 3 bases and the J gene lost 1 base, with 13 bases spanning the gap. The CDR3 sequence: CASSIWGVSSNQPQHF. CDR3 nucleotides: TGTGCCAGTAGTATTTGGGGGGTTTCGAGCAATCAGCCCCAGCATTTT.

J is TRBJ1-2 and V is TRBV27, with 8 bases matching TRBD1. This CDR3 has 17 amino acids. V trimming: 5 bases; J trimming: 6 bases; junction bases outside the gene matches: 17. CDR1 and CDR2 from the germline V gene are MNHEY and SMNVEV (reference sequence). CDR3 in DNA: TGTGCCAGCAGTCAAAGACTTACCTGGACAGGGAGTAATGGCTACACCTTC. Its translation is CASSQRLTWTGSNGYTF.

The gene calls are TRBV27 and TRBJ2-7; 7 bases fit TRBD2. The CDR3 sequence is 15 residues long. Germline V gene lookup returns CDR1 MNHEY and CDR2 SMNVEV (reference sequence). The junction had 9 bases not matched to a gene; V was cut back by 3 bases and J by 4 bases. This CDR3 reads CASSLGGMGGYEQYF. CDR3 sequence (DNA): TGTGCCAGCAGTTTGGGCGGGATGGGGGGGTACGAGCAGTACTTC.

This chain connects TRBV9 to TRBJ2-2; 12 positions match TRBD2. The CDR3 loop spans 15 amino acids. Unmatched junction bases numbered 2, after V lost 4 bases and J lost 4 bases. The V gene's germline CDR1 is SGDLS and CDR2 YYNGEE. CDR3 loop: CASSLAGGGTGELFF. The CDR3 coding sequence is TGTGCCAGCAGCCTAGCGGGAGGGGGCACCGGGGAGCTGTTTTTT.

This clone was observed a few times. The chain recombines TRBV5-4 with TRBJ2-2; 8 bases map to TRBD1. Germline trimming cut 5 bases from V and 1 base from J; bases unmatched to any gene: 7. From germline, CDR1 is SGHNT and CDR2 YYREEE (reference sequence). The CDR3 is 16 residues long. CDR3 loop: CASSRGQGQNTGELFF. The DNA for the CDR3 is TGTGCCAGCAGTCGAGGACAGGGACAGAACACCGGGGAGCTGTTTTTT.

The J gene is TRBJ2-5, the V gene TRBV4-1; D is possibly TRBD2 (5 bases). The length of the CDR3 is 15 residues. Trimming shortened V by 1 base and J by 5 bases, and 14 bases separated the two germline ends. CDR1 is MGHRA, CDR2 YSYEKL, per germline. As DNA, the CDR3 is TGCGCCAGCAGCCAAGTGTTGGGAGACGGGGAGACCCAGTACTTC. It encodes CASSQVLGDGETQYF.

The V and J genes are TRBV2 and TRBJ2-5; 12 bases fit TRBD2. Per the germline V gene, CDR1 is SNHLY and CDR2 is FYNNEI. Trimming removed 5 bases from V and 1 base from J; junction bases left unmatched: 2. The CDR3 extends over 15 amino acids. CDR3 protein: CASSILAGGQETQYF. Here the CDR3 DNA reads TGTGCCAGCAGTATACTAGCGGGGGGCCAAGAGACCCAGTACTTC. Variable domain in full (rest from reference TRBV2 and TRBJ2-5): EPEVTQTPSHQVTQMGQEVILRCVPISNHLYFYWYRQILGQKVEFLVSFYNNEISEKSEIFDDQFSVERPDGSNFTLKIRSTKLEDSAMYFCASSILAGGQETQYFGPGTRLLVL.

The DNA for the CDR3 is TGTGCCAGCAGCTTAGGTTCCCCAATAGCCTACGAGCAGTACTTC. It yields the protein CASSLGSPIAYEQYF. This chain joins TRBV11-2 and TRBJ2-7; D remains unclear. The CDR3 has 15 amino acids. V lost 1 base to trimming and J lost 2 bases, with 12 bases between them. The germline CDR1 and CDR2 sequences are SGHAT and FQNNGV.

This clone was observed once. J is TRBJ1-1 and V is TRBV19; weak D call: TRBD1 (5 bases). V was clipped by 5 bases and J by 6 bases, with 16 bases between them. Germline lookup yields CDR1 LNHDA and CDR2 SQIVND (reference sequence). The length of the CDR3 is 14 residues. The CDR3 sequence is CASSWDSGNAEAFF. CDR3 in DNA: TGTGCCAGTAGTTGGGACTCAGGAAACGCTGAAGCTTTCTTT.

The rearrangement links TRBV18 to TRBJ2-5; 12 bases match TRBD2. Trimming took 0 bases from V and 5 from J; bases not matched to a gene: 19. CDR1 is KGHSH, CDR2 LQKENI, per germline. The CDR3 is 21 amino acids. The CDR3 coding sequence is TGTGCCAGCTCACCACCGGGACTTCAAAGACTAGCGGGAGTTTTCGGGGAGACCCAGTACTTC. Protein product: CASSPPGLQRLAGVFGETQYF. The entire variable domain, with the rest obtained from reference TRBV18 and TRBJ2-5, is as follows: NAGVMQNPRHLVRRRGQEARLRCSPMKGHSHVYWYRQLPEEGLKFMVYLQKENIIDESGMPKERFSAEFPKEGPSILRIQQVVRGDSAAYFCASSPPGLQRLAGVFGETQYFGPGTRLLVL.

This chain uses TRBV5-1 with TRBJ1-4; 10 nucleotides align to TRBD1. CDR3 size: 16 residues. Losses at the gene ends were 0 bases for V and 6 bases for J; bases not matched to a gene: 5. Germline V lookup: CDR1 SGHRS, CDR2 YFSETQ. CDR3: CASSLGDRGRDEKLFF. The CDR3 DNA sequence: TGCGCCAGCAGCTTGGGAGACAGGGGGCGAGATGAAAAACTGTTTTTT.

The CDR3 region has the DNA TGTGCCAGTATCAAAGGGGGTGAGAGCTATGGCTACACCTTC. Translation gives CASIKGGESYGYTF. The V and J genes are TRBV19 and TRBJ1-2; TRBD1 might be the D (6 bases). The CDR3 has 14 amino acids. The V end was cut by 7 bases, the J end by 4 bases, with 16 bases between. Germline V gene data show CDR1 as LNHDA and CDR2 as SQIVND (reference sequence).